These T cell receptor beta chains were read from a single sample in a study of blood T cells in healthy people across ages. In TCRdb, the 5' RACE reads were re-called with MiXCR into one record per CDR3 protein. The table lists about 840,000 distinct CDR3 sequences, roughly 28% of them singletons. The same sample was also used in a study of T cells of mothers and their children.

The material sequenced was blood. These receptors were collected from a woman between 40 and 50 years old in good health. CDR3s include the opening cysteine and the closing phenylalanine or tryptophan. A D gene is named only where the DNA matches it firmly. Size is omitted from some rows. Given values are once, few, many or a class for expanded clones.

clone size,J gene,D gene,V gene,CDR3 protein,CDR3 DNA
.,TRBJ1-1,.,TRBV3-1,CACSQVGPNTEAFF,TGTGCCTGCAGCCAAGTCGGGCCGAACACTGAAGCTTTCTTT
few,TRBJ2-5,.,TRBV14,CASSQDASSQETQYF,TGTGCCAGCAGCCAAGATGCGTCTAGCCAAGAGACCCAGTACTTC
few,TRBJ2-3,.,TRBV7-3,CASSLAGTYTDTQYF,TGTGCCAGCAGCTTAGCGGGGACCTACACAGATACGCAGTATTTT
many,TRBJ1-1,.,TRBV2,CASRARGPTNTEAFF,TGTGCCAGCAGGGCGCGGGGTCCTACGAACACTGAAGCTTTCTTT
.,TRBJ2-3,TRBD1,TRBV6-2/TRBV6-3,CACRPAGTGAADTQYF,TGTGCCTGCAGACCAGCCGGGACAGGGGCAGCAGATACGCAGTATTTT
once,TRBJ2-2,.,TRBV7-6,CASSHHQGGELFF,TGTGCCAGCAGCCACCATCAGGGTGGGGAGCTGTTTTTT
.,TRBJ2-3,TRBD2,TRBV4-1,CASSQPGLAGGGVADTQYF,TGCGCCAGCAGCCAACCCGGGCTAGCGGGTGGAGGGGTCGCAGATACGCAGTATTTT
once,TRBJ2-5,TRBD2,TRBV10-3,CATHGLAGWIETQYF,TGTGCCACCCATGGACTAGCGGGATGGATTGAGACCCAGTACTTC
.,TRBJ1-2,.,TRBV20-1,CSARRSGEGVIYGYTF,TGCAGTGCTAGAAGATCGGGGGAGGGGGTAATCTATGGCTACACCTTC
.,TRBJ1-5,TRBD1,TRBV6-4,CASSTTGGRGPQHF,TGTGCCAGCAGTACGACAGGGGGACGCGGGCCCCAGCATTTT
few,TRBJ1-1,.,TRBV6-5,CASSPKRNTEAFF,TGTGCCAGCAGCCCTAAGCGGAACACTGAAGCTTTCTTT
once,TRBJ2-1,TRBD1,TRBV4-3,CASSHSGTGGTYEQFF,TGCGCCAGCAGCCATTCCGGGACAGGGGGAACCTACGAGCAGTTCTTC
.,TRBJ2-5,.,TRBV5-1,CASGGSSGGQTQYF,TGCGCCAGCGGAGGGTCTAGTGGGGGTCAGACCCAGTACTTC
many,TRBJ2-1,.,TRBV11-3,CASSSLGTQNNEQFF,TGTGCCAGCAGCTCCCTCGGGACCCAGAACAATGAGCAGTTCTTC
many,TRBJ1-1,.,TRBV12-3/TRBV12-4,CASSFAGNTEAFF,TGTGCCAGCAGTTTTGCCGGGAACACTGAAGCTTTCTTT
many,TRBJ2-1,.,TRBV29-1,CSVENRVRELGNVQFF,TGCAGCGTTGAAAATCGTGTCAGGGAATTGGGCAATGTGCAGTTCTTC
.,TRBJ2-2,TRBD1,TRBV7-8,CASSFLKGRGQGWTGGLFF,TGTGCCAGCAGCTTTTTGAAGGGCCGGGGACAGGGGTGGACCGGGGGGCTGTTTTTT
.,TRBJ1-1,.,TRBV5-1,CASSLDSVRENTEAFF,TGCGCCAGCAGCTTGGATTCTGTCAGGGAGAACACTGAAGCTTTCTTT
few,TRBJ2-7,.,TRBV13,CASSQMGEGQYF,TGTGCCAGCAGTCAGATGGGCGAGGGGCAGTACTTC
few,TRBJ2-3,.,TRBV7-2,CASSARGWVTTDTQYF,TGTGCCAGCAGCGCTAGGGGTTGGGTGACCACAGATACGCAGTATTTT
.,TRBJ2-7,TRBD2,TRBV15,CATSRDRGLAGAEEQYF,TGTGCCACCAGCAGAGATCGAGGACTAGCGGGGGCCGAGGAACAGTACTTC
.,TRBJ1-1,.,TRBV9,CASSVGLGGVNTEAFF,TGTGCCAGCAGCGTAGGTTTAGGGGGGGTTAACACTGAAGCTTTCTTT
.,TRBJ2-3,.,TRBV6-5,CASSYSRDPVTQYF,TGTGCCAGCAGTTACTCGAGGGACCCGGTTACGCAGTATTTT
few,TRBJ2-7,.,TRBV27,CASRDRRASYEQYF,TGTGCCAGCAGGGACCGTCGGGCCTCCTACGAGCAGTACTTC
few,TRBJ2-7,TRBD2,TRBV7-9,CASSPTSGGSYNEQYF,TGTGCCAGCAGCCCTACTAGCGGGGGGTCCTACAATGAGCAGTACTTC
once,TRBJ2-7,.,TRBV12-3/TRBV12-4,CASSSDRSVEQYF,TGTGCCAGCAGCTCAGACAGGTCGGTCGAGCAGTACTTC
many,TRBJ2-7,TRBD2,TRBV5-1,CASSTGTSDRYEQYF,TGCGCCAGCAGCACCGGGACTAGCGATCGCTACGAGCAGTACTTC
few,TRBJ2-1,TRBD2,TRBV2,CASSARTSGGNEQFF,TGTGCCAGCAGTGCCCGGACTAGCGGGGGGAATGAGCAGTTCTTC
.,TRBJ2-1,.,TRBV28,CATKDSSSYNEQFF,TGTGCCACGAAGGACAGTAGCTCCTACAATGAGCAGTTCTTC
many,TRBJ2-3,TRBD2,TRBV29-1,CSAGALAGLTDTQYF,TGCAGCGCTGGCGCCCTAGCGGGGCTCACAGATACGCAGTATTTT
few,TRBJ2-7,.,TRBV4-2,CASSQELVRSYEQYF,TGTGCCAGCAGTCAAGAACTAGTACGCTCCTACGAGCAGTACTTC
many,TRBJ2-5,.,TRBV7-8,CASSHREVGETQYF,TGTGCCAGCAGCCACAGGGAGGTAGGAGAGACCCAGTACTTC
.,TRBJ2-7,TRBD1,TRBV18,CTSSLRQGYGEQYF,TGTACCAGCTCACTCAGACAGGGGTATGGCGAGCAGTACTTC
.,TRBJ2-5,TRBD1,TRBV24-1,CATSDWRGGVYRETQYF,TGTGCCACCAGTGATTGGAGAGGGGGCGTCTACAGGGAGACCCAGTACTTC
few,TRBJ2-1,.,TRBV30,CAWSVGQFYNEQFF,TGTGCCTGGAGTGTGGGGCAGTTTTACAATGAGCAGTTCTTC
.,TRBJ2-7,.,TRBV11-1,CGSSVGSHEQYF,TGTGGCAGCAGCGTAGGGTCCCACGAGCAGTACTTC
.,TRBJ2-3,.,TRBV20-1,CSASRVWSSTDTQYF,TGCAGTGCTAGCAGGGTTTGGTCTAGCACAGATACGCAGTATTTT
.,TRBJ2-5,TRBD2,TRBV5-1,CASSLEFGTSEETQYF,TGCGCCAGCAGCTTGGAGTTTGGGACTAGCGAAGAGACCCAGTACTTC
many,TRBJ2-7,.,TRBV20-1,CSAPRDRAVYEQYF,TGCAGTGCCCCCCGGGACCGGGCGGTCTACGAGCAGTACTTC
many,TRBJ2-7,.,TRBV28,CASRRTGTALYEQYF,TGTGCCAGCAGACGTACCGGGACCGCTTTGTACGAGCAGTACTTC
few,TRBJ2-5,.,TRBV27,CASSRTVKQETQYF,TGTGCCAGCAGCCGGACAGTGAAGCAAGAGACCCAGTACTTC
many,TRBJ2-3,.,TRBV4-1,CASSQAGGVSSTDTQYF,TGCGCCAGCAGCCAAGCGGGGGGCGTTTCTAGCACAGATACGCAGTATTTT
many,TRBJ2-1,TRBD2,TRBV28,CASSMTISGGNEQFF,TGTGCCAGCAGTATGACTATCTCGGGGGGCAATGAGCAGTTCTTC
few,TRBJ2-3,.,TRBV7-9,CASSAYGTGTSTDTQYF,TGTGCCAGCAGCGCCTACGGGACGGGAACTAGCACAGATACGCAGTATTTT
many,TRBJ2-5,TRBD2,TRBV7-9,CASTLAGVETQYF,TGTGCCAGCACCCTGGCGGGGGTCGAGACCCAGTACTTC
.,TRBJ1-4,.,TRBV6-6,CASSYQSATNEKLVF,TGTGCCAGCAGTTACCAGTCCGCAACTAATGAAAAACTGGTTTTT
few,TRBJ2-7,.,TRBV12-3/TRBV12-4,CASRADSYPYEQYF,TGTGCCAGCAGGGCGGACAGCTATCCCTACGAGCAGTACTTC
.,TRBJ1-4,TRBD1,TRBV5-1,CASSLGPPGQGGEKLFF,TGCGCCAGCAGCCTTGGACCCCCGGGACAGGGGGGTGAAAAACTGTTTTTT
few,TRBJ2-1,TRBD2,TRBV9,CASSPSGGGVDNEQFF,TGTGCCAGCAGCCCGAGCGGGGGGGGAGTCGACAATGAGCAGTTCTTC
.,TRBJ1-3,.,TRBV12-3/TRBV12-4,CASSSYPPQGSGNTIYF,TGTGCCAGCAGTTCGTATCCCCCCCAAGGTTCTGGAAACACCATATATTTT
many,TRBJ2-7,.,TRBV5-1,CASSFLGANEQYF,TGCGCCAGCAGCTTCCTGGGGGCCAACGAGCAGTACTTC
.,TRBJ1-1,.,TRBV2,CASSDRVYTEAFF,TGTGCCAGCAGTGACAGGGTTTACACTGAAGCTTTCTTT
.,TRBJ1-5,TRBD1,TRBV6-6,CASRRRQGADQPQHF,TGTGCCAGCAGACGGAGACAGGGCGCTGATCAGCCCCAGCATTTT